This record looks at one T cell receptor (beta chain) sequence and its context. Its target is not known. Researchers used the Oncomine TCR Beta short-read assay to sequence DNA from cultured CD4+ T cells. TCRdb re-analysed the PCR reads in MiXCR, keeping a single row per CDR3 protein. This table has under 15,000 distinct CDR3 sequences, roughly 60% appearing once. The source of the sample is a study of vaccination and CD4 T cells after COVID-19. About the research overall: Some control cultures received a CEFX pool, which served as the positive control. Others received an HIV-1 Nef pool or no peptide.

CDR3 size: 15 residues. Between the trimmed V and J ends, which lost 1 base and 0 bases, there was a span of 9 bases. The germline V gene has CDR1 MNHEY and CDR2 SMNVEV (reference sequence). Treatment indicated: roughly 10-day PBMC culture with coronavirus spike peptide pools or control peptides (ViraFEST assay). Sequenced material: CD4+ T cells from blood, cultured in vitro. The TCR was taken from a human donor who had recovered from COVID-19. This chain links TRBV27 with TRBJ1-1, with a possible D match to TRBD1 (5 bases). CDR3 coding DNA: TGTGCCAGCAGTTTATGGGGGGACCTGAACACTGAAGCTTTCTTT. Amino acids: CASSLWGDLNTEAFF.